The text below deals with one TCR beta chain. It lacks a known antigen. There are no base qualities to consult, and no much larger clone falls within one base. The sample is drawn from a study of T-cell reconstitution after alpha-beta-depleted transplantation in children (dated by TCRdb to 2015 to 2016). Describing the broader study: The study quantitatively tracked T-cell immune reconstitution after TCRalphabeta/CD19-depleted allogeneic hematopoietic cell transplantation in children using TCR repertoire profiling.

Libraries were constructed by PCR. The listed sequencing device is Illumina HiSeq 2500. TCR library preparation used molecular barcoding, with unique molecular identifiers applied to normalize quantification of the TCRbeta repertoire. The raw public data were reprocessed by TCRdb itself: fastp quality trimming at Q25, MiXCR clonotype calling, in-frame beta chains only. CDR3 protein sequences are deduplicated, and each keeps its most common genes and DNA. The sample profile shows roughly 500,000 distinct CDR3 sequences; approximately 12% of them were found once. The top ten clones comprise roughly 5.4% of the sample. Its CDR3 holds 17 amino acids, cysteine through phenylalanine. Just the 51-base CDR3 DNA is kept, in frame starting at base 1. Germline trimming amounts to 3 bases on V and 3 bases on J, with 8 as the count of junction bases outside the gene matches. Looking up the germline V gene yields CDR1 KGHSH and CDR2 LQKENI.

The specimen was PBMCs from the stem cell graft donor, collected from the stem cell graft. Rearrangement joined TRBV18 to TRBJ2-1; the central 10 bases match TRBD2. This receptor was identified in a human donor who donated a stem cell graft to a child with combined immunodeficiency. The CDR3 protein: CASSPTGPSGSYNEQFF. The nucleotide sequence is given as TGTGCCAGCTCACCCACGGGGCCTAGCGGGAGCTACAATGAGCAGTTCTTC. Where the CDR3 stops, the reference TRBV18 and TRBJ2-1 genes take over; the full variable domain is NAGVMQNPRHLVRRRGQEARLRCSPMKGHSHVYWYRQLPEEGLKFMVYLQKENIIDESGMPKERFSAEFPKEGPSILRIQQVVRGDSAAYFCASSPTGPSGSYNEQFFGPGTRLTVL.